This T cell receptor beta chain originates from a study of cytomegalovirus exposure and HLA in healthy donors. The study, taken as a whole, reports: For cytomegalovirus status, the classifier reportedly gave diagnoses with high specificity and sensitivity. Specificity of three CMV-associated chains for CMV antigens was verified in vitro.

This clone was seen just once. Its antigen is currently unknown. PCR employed 60 Vbeta and 13 Jbeta primers. Profiled with immunoSEQ multiplex PCR; TCRdb holds only in-frame clones, not every one. This sample has more than 140,000 clones, with 75% found just once. Sequencing was carried out using PBMCs. The TCR sequence derives from a man in his forties or fifties in good health and CMV-seronegative.

CDR3 coding DNA: TGTGCCAGCAGCTTAATCTTTGTGAACACTGAAGCTTTCTTT. Protein product: CASSLIFVNTEAFF. J is TRBJ1-1 and V is TRBV7-2, with D hard to call. Per germline, CDR1 SGHTA and CDR2 FQGNSA. The ends were cut back, 2 bases at V and 0 bases at J, with 7 bases in the middle. There are 14 residues in the CDR3.